This T cell receptor beta chain was observed in a study of response to subunit inactivated influenza vaccine. Points from the study as a whole: Researchers suggested that each seasonal influenza vaccination recruits few new T cells.

The CDR3 is made up of 14 amino acids. Germline CDR1 reads SGHDT; CDR2 reads YYEEEE. The trim removed 6 bases at V and 2 bases at J, leaving 5 bases unmatched. Turning to this clonotype: The antigen is undetermined.

TCRdb used MiXCR to reprocess the RT-PCR reads, holding one entry per CDR3 protein. The data hold about 180,000 distinct CDR3 sequences, with about 10% observed a single time. The chain is built from TRBV5-6 and TRBJ2-1, with 7 bases matching TRBD1. Sequenced here: CD8+ T cells sorted from PBMCs, sampled less than 25 months after vaccination. The TCR was taken from a man between 45 and 75 years old who received an inactivated influenza vaccine. The CDR3, as DNA: TGTGCCAGCAATTACAGGGGTACCTACAATGAGCAGTTCTTC. It is translated as CASNYRGTYNEQFF.